The 32 T cell receptor beta chains listed next were all sequenced from one sample in a study of cytomegalovirus exposure and HLA in healthy donors. Use of 60 Vbeta and 13 Jbeta primers characterized the PCR. Repertoires were generated with immunoSEQ multiplex PCR, while TCRdb's copy carries only in-frame clones and drops some. The sample includes some 130,000 clones, 77% of them seen just once. Material for sequencing was PBMCs. The receptors shown here come from a male donor in good health and CMV-seropositive.

The chain carries TRBV5-1 and TRBJ2-1; 16 bases match TRBD2. CDR1 and CDR2 from the germline V gene are SGHRS and YFSETQ. The V segment lost 4 bases and the J segment 7 bases; nucleotides outside the gene matches: 8. The CDR3 runs 17 residues. The CDR3 here is CASSMGLAGGPWNEQFF. CDR3 DNA sequence: TGCGCCAGCAGCATGGGACTAGCGGGAGGGCCGTGGAATGAGCAGTTCTTC.

The chain couples TRBV6-1 to TRBJ2-7; 9 bases align to TRBD1. This CDR3 spans 15 amino acids. Germline assignment: CDR1 MNHNS and CDR2 SASEGT. The ends lost 3 bases at V and 2 bases at J; junction bases unmatched: 5. This CDR3 reads CASSDHRGLPYEQYF. The CDR3 DNA reads TGTGCCAGCAGTGATCACAGGGGGCTACCCTACGAGCAGTACTTC.

Remarks on this clone: The junction departs from germline at one end; a sequencing error may be responsible. The rearrangement links TRBV7-9 to TRBJ2-4, with 10 bases lining up with TRBD1. CDR3 length: 12 amino acids. Germline values: CDR1 SEHNR, CDR2 FQNEAQ (reference sequence). CDR3 in amino acids: CSSSHSGQGEVF. The CDR3 coding sequence is TGTTCCAGCAGCCATAGCGGACAGGGGGAAGTCTTC. The whole variable domain, filled in from reference TRBV7-9 and TRBJ2-4, reads DTGVSQNPRHKITKRGQNVTFRCDPISEHNRLYWYRQTLGQGPEFLTYFQNEAQLEKSRLLSDRFSAERPKGSFSTLEIQRTEQGDSAMYLCSSSHSGQGEVFGAGTRLSVL.

The chain combines TRBV5-1 with TRBJ1-1; D call uncertain. The V end lost 6 bases, the J end lost 0 bases, and 12 bases lay between the germline ends. CDR1 is SGHRS, CDR2 YFSETQ, per germline. The CDR3 covers 14 residues. The CDR3 DNA follows: TGCGCCAGCACCCTGGGCCCGATGAACACTGAAGCTTTCTTT. Translating it yields CASTLGPMNTEAFF.

This clone has a handful of counts. This chain uses TRBV5-1 with TRBJ1-4; 11 positions match TRBD1. This CDR3 is 15 amino acids long. J gave up 5 bases and V 2 bases, and 2 bases lay outside the gene matches. From germline, CDR1 is SGHRS and CDR2 YFSETQ. Here the CDR3 DNA reads TGCGCCAGCAGCTTCCGGACAGGGGGCAATGAAAAACTGTTTTTT. It yields the protein CASSFRTGGNEKLFF.

This clone was picked up a small number of times. J is TRBJ1-6 and V is TRBV5-6; D unresolved. The V end was cut by 4 bases, the J end by 7 bases, with 21 bases between. The germline V gene encodes CDR1 SGHDT and CDR2 YYEEEE. The CDR3 covers 17 residues. This chain's CDR3 is CASSPFRGAVRNSPLHF. The CDR3 DNA reads TGTGCCAGCAGCCCGTTCCGGGGAGCAGTACGGAATTCACCCCTCCACTTT.

This chain uses TRBV7-3 with TRBJ2-1; weak D call: TRBD2 (6 bases). Between the trimmed V and J ends, which lost 8 bases and 5 bases, there was a span of 19 bases. CDR1 is SGHTA, CDR2 FQGTGA, per germline. This CDR3 has 15 amino acids. In nucleotides, the CDR3 is TGTGCCAGCTCAAAACAGAGCGGGTATAACAATGAGCAGTTCTTC. Translated, it gives CASSKQSGYNNEQFF.

V gene TRBV2 combines with J gene TRBJ1-2; D is possibly TRBD1 (5 bases). V was clipped by 0 bases and J by 4 bases, with 12 bases between them. Germline assignment: CDR1 SNHLY and CDR2 FYNNEI. The CDR3 is made up of 15 amino acids. The CDR3 coding sequence is TGTGCCAGCAGTGAAGCCGCTACAGGAATCTATGGCTACACCTTC. This sequence encodes CASSEAATGIYGYTF.

This sequence joins TRBV5-4 and TRBJ2-2; 12 positions agree with TRBD2. The trim removed 4 bases at V and 7 bases at J, leaving 11 bases unmatched. CDR3 length: 17 amino acids. Germline CDR1 and CDR2: SGHNT and YYREEE (reference sequence). This CDR3 is CASSLGLAGGPGGELFF. For the CDR3, the DNA is TGTGCCAGCAGCCTTGGGCTAGCGGGGGGGCCCGGCGGGGAGCTGTTTTTT.

The chain is built from TRBV11-1 and TRBJ2-7; weak D call: TRBD1 (6 bases). CDR1 is SGHAT and CDR2 is FQDESV in the germline V gene (reference sequence). CDR3 length: 15 residues. V lost 3 bases, J lost 5 bases, and 17 bases lay in between. CDR3 loop: CASSLRGFTPDEQYF. The CDR3 nucleotides are TGTGCCAGCAGCTTGAGGGGGTTCACCCCGGACGAGCAGTACTTC.

CDR3: CASSFSVGSGVETQYF. CDR3 nucleotide sequence: TGCGCCAGCAGCTTCTCGGTGGGGTCCGGGGTAGAGACCCAGTACTTC. The V call is TRBV5-1, the J call TRBJ2-5; weak D call: TRBD2 (5 bases). Germline V gives CDR1 SGHRS, CDR2 YFSETQ. The CDR3 covers 16 residues. V was trimmed by 2 bases and J by 4 bases, leaving 18 bases between them.

This clone was counted once. The J gene is TRBJ2-6, the V gene TRBV11-2; no definite D call. The V and J ends lost 2 bases and 0 bases respectively, with 5 bases between them. The CDR3 is made up of 15 amino acids. Germline CDR1 reads SGHAT; CDR2 reads FQNNGV. CDR3 coding DNA: TGTGCCAGCAGCTTAATCCTCTCTGGGGCCAACGTCCTGACTTTC. Translation: CASSLILSGANVLTF. Filled out from reference TRBV11-2 and TRBJ2-6, the complete variable domain reads EAGVAQSPRYKIIEKRQSVAFWCNPISGHATLYWYQQILGQGPKLLIQFQNNGVVDDSQLPKDRFSAERLKGVDSTLKIQPAKLEDSAVYLCASSLILSGANVLTFGAGSRLTVL.

The CDR3 is CASSSLETQYF. As DNA, the CDR3 is TGTGCCAGCAGCTCCCTGGAGACCCAGTACTTC. The chain couples TRBV7-9 to TRBJ2-5; D not certain. Germline loops: CDR1 SEHNR, CDR2 FQNEAQ (reference sequence). Trimming removed 4 bases from V and 5 bases from J, with 5 bases in between. The CDR3 spans 11 residues. Combining the CDR3 with reference TRBV7-9 and TRBJ2-5 gives the whole variable domain DTGVSQNPRHKITKRGQNVTFRCDPISEHNRLYWYRQTLGQGPEFLTYFQNEAQLEKSRLLSDRFSAERPKGSFSTLEIQRTEQGDSAMYLCASSSLETQYFGPGTRLLVL.

The chain has TRBV28 and TRBJ2-3, with D possibly TRBD1 on 5 matching bases. CDR1 and CDR2 (germline): MDHEN, SYDVKM. This CDR3 spans 14 amino acids. The germline V and J ends were trimmed by 3 bases and 2 bases, with 9 bases remaining between them. CDR3: CASSLSRDTDTQYF. CDR3 nucleotide sequence: TGTGCCAGCAGTTTGAGCAGGGACACAGATACGCAGTATTTT.

Details on this clone: Mismatch with germline at one junction end may stem from a read error. The chain employs TRBV10-3 and TRBJ2-2; 9 nucleotides match TRBD1. The CDR3 extends over 16 amino acids. Germline assignment: CDR1 ENHRY and CDR2 SYGVKD. The CDR3 DNA reads TGTGCCAGCAGTTACTGGACAGGGGCTTCCACCGGGGAGCTGTTTTTT. This translates into CASSYWTGASTGELFF.

This chain connects TRBV18 to TRBJ2-1; tentatively, D is TRBD2 (5 bases). The ends were cut back, 8 bases at V and 8 bases at J, with 19 bases in the middle. This CDR3 spans 14 amino acids. From germline, CDR1 is KGHSH and CDR2 LQKENI. CDR3 DNA: TGTGCCAGCCGACACCAAAGGGAGTTCGATGAGCAGTTCTTC. The encoded protein is CASRHQREFDEQFF.

The J gene is TRBJ1-2, the V gene TRBV19; TRBD1 aligns across 8 bases. CDR1 and CDR2 (germline): LNHDA, SQIVND (reference sequence). V gave up 5 bases and J gave up 6 bases; unmatched junction bases: 8. CDR3 length: 14 residues. The CDR3 here is CASSATGERHGYTF. The CDR3, as DNA: TGTGCCAGTAGTGCGACAGGGGAGAGGCATGGCTACACCTTC.

The J gene is TRBJ1-5, the V gene TRBV2; D not certain. V was trimmed by 6 bases and J by 0 bases, leaving 12 bases between them. CDR3 length: 15 residues. The germline CDR1 and CDR2 sequences are SNHLY and FYNNEI. The CDR3 nucleotides are TGTGCCAGCAGCGCAGACGGACTTAGCAATCAGCCCCAGCATTTT. Amino acid sequence: CASSADGLSNQPQHF.

This chain joins TRBV19 and TRBJ1-5; 10 nucleotides line up with TRBD1. V was pared by 4 bases and J by 5 bases, with 2 bases of the junction left unmatched. In germline, CDR1 is LNHDA, CDR2 SQIVND (reference sequence). CDR3 length: 14 amino acids. The CDR3 DNA sequence: TGTGCCAGTAGTACCGGGACAGGGGATCAGCCCCAGCATTTT. Amino acid sequence: CASSTGTGDQPQHF.

The chain employs TRBV5-1 and TRBJ2-5, with D possibly matching TRBD1 (6 bases). The J call may be in error: the DNA end matches TRBJ2-7 better. The CDR3 runs 15 residues. Germline assignment: CDR1 SGHRS and CDR2 YFSETQ. Here the CDR3 DNA reads TGCGCCAGCAGCTCCGACAGGCCGGCCCGGGACGAGCAGTACTTC. It encodes CASSSDRPARDEQYF.

The rearrangement joins TRBV13 to TRBJ2-7, with TRBD1 matching over 7 bases. The J segment lost 7 bases and the V segment lost 7 bases, leaving 4 bases of the junction unmatched. The CDR3 is 11 residues long. CDR1 and CDR2 from the germline V gene are PRHDT and FYEKMQ (reference sequence). The CDR3: CASTAGGEQYF. The CDR3 nucleotides are TGTGCCAGCACCGCAGGGGGAGAGCAGTACTTC.

V is TRBV4-1 and J is TRBJ1-1, with 9 bases fitting TRBD1. The CDR3 contains 15 residues. Trimming cost V 3 bases and J 1 base; bases outside gene matches: 3. Germline CDR1 and CDR2: MGHRA and YSYEKL. The CDR3 DNA sequence: TGCGCCAGCAGCCAGGGACAGGGAGGGAACACTGAAGCTTTCTTT. Its translation is CASSQGQGGNTEAFF.

V usage is TRBV27 and J usage is TRBJ2-7; TRBD2 matches at 13 bases. The V segment lost 5 bases and the J segment 5 bases; nucleotides outside the gene matches: 9. The CDR3 spans 16 residues. The V gene's germline CDR1 is MNHEY and CDR2 SMNVEV (reference sequence). Here the CDR3 reads CASSTYTSGRVDEQYF. CDR3 nucleotide sequence: TGTGCCAGCAGTACCTACACTAGCGGGAGGGTCGACGAGCAGTACTTC.

This chain links TRBV18 with TRBJ1-6; tentative D call: TRBD1 (6 bases). The germline CDR1 and CDR2 sequences are KGHSH and LQKENI. V lost 6 bases and J 0 bases, leaving 15 bases between the germline ends. The CDR3 contains 17 residues. CDR3 sequence: CASSQLPGDSYNSPLHF. In nucleotides, the CDR3 is TGTGCCAGCTCGCAACTACCAGGGGACTCCTATAATTCACCCCTCCACTTT.

J is TRBJ2-7 and V is TRBV27, with D unresolved. The end of the DNA is better explained by TRBJ2-5, so the J call may be wrong. This CDR3 region has 13 residues. The germline V gene encodes CDR1 MNHEY and CDR2 SMNVEV (reference sequence). The CDR3 DNA reads as TGTGCCAGCAGTTTAGTCAGACAAGAGACCCAGTACTTC. This translates into CASSLVRQETQYF.

The count of this clone is one. The CDR3 nucleotides read TGCGCCAGCAGCTTGGCAGGGAGGAATGAGCAGTACTTC. This translates into CASSLAGRNEQYF. The V call is TRBV5-1, the J call TRBJ2-7; D may be TRBD2 (6 bases). Germline V gene sequence: CDR1 SGHRS, CDR2 YFSETQ. The length of the CDR3 is 13 residues. V lost 0 bases and J 7 bases, leaving 11 bases between the germline ends.

J is TRBJ2-7 and V is TRBV5-1, with 9 bases identical to TRBD2. Germline V lookup: CDR1 SGHRS, CDR2 YFSETQ. The CDR3 is 16 amino acids. The ends lost 0 bases at V and 9 bases at J; junction bases unmatched: 13. This CDR3 is CASSLGGTSQTFGQYF. The CDR3 DNA sequence: TGCGCCAGCAGCTTGGGGGGGACTAGCCAGACTTTTGGGCAGTACTTC.

The chain uses TRBV28 and TRBJ2-2; 10 nucleotides align to TRBD1. Losses at the gene ends were 4 bases for V and 3 bases for J; bases not matched to a gene: 5. Per the germline V gene, CDR1 is MDHEN and CDR2 is SYDVKM. The CDR3 loop spans 16 amino acids. CDR3 sequence (DNA): TGTGCCAGCAGTTCCAGTGGGACAGGGGACACCGGGGAGCTGTTTTTT. This codes for CASSSSGTGDTGELFF.

The chain has TRBV5-1 and TRBJ1-2; D not resolved. Trimming removed 4 bases at V and 1 base at J, with 14 bases between. This CDR3 has 15 amino acids. Germline lookup yields CDR1 SGHRS and CDR2 YFSETQ. CDR3 DNA sequence: TGCGCCAGCAGCACCACCACCGGGAGTAACTATGGCTACACCTTC. Protein: CASSTTTGSNYGYTF.

This rearrangement joins TRBV9 to TRBJ1-2; D perhaps matches TRBD1 (5 bases). V lost 5 bases and J 8 bases, leaving 19 bases between the germline ends. This CDR3 is 14 amino acids long. CDR1 is SGDLS and CDR2 is YYNGEE in the germline V gene. The CDR3 coding sequence is TGTGCCAGCAGGGGACCCGGGGGGGGAAGGGGCTACACCTTC. Amino acid sequence: CASRGPGGGRGYTF.

The chain has TRBV19 and TRBJ1-5, with TRBD1 as a possible D gene (5 bases). In germline, CDR1 is LNHDA, CDR2 SQIVND (reference sequence). V was pared by 5 bases and J by 9 bases, with 20 bases between. This CDR3 contains 15 residues. The CDR3 sequence is CASSLAEGVGGPQHF. As DNA, the CDR3 is TGTGCCAGTAGTCTGGCCGAAGGGGTGGGTGGGCCCCAGCATTTT.

This rearrangement joins TRBV15 to TRBJ1-4; TRBD1 might be the D (6 bases). Germline V gene lookup returns CDR1 LNHNV and CDR2 YYDKDF (reference sequence). Trimming cost V 5 bases and J 4 bases, with 14 bases left between them. The CDR3 length is 15 residues. The CDR3, as DNA: TGTGCCACCAGCCCTCAGGGGTGGGGTAATGAAAAACTGTTTTTT. Translation gives CATSPQGWGNEKLFF.